This entry describes one TCR beta chain. The sample originates from a study of blood T cell repertoires in COVID-19. Background on the study: Specimens from acute and convalescent COVID-19 originated in the United States, Italy and Spain. Sources were T cells, B-cell-depleted T cells, or PBMCs; the material itself was cDNA or gDNA.

Methods used by the authors: Reference gene primer amplification in the assay estimated nucleated cell counts. Assay used: immunoSEQ multiplex PCR; TCRdb lists only in-frame clones, some missing. The V and J calls and the clone size are those of that table, but D and trimming were determined from the DNA. The data contain approximately 46,000 clones, roughly 88% of them singletons. The source is a human donor in a cohort sampled during active COVID-19. Material: peripheral blood.

CDR3 region: CASSLFRGGVETQYF. Written as DNA, the CDR3 is TGTGCCAGCAGCCTTTTCAGGGGAGGGGTGGAGACCCAGTACTTC. V and J are TRBV2 and TRBJ2-5; D might be TRBD2 (7 bases). Germline V gene lookup returns CDR1 SNHLY and CDR2 FYNNEI. V dropped 6 bases and J dropped 5 bases, with 19 bases sitting between them. The CDR3 totals 15 residues.